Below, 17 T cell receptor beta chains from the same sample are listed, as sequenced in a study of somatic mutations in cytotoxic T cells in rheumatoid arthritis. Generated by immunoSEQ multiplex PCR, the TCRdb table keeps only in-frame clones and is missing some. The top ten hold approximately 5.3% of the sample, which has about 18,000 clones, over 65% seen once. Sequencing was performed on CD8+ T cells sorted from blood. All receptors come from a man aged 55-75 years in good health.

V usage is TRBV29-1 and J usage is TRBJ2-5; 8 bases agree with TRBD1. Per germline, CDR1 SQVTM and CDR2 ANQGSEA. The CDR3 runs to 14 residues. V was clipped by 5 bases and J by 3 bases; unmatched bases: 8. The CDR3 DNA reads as TGCAGCGTTCAGGGGGCCCCGGAGAAAGAGACCCAGTACTTC. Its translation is CSVQGAPEKETQYF.

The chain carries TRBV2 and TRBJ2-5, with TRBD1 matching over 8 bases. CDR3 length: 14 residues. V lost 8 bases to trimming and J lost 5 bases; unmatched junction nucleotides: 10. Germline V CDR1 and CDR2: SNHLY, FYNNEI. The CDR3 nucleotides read TGTGCCAGCCACAGGCAGGGGGCTGGGGAGACCCAGTACTTC. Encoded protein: CASHRQGAGETQYF.

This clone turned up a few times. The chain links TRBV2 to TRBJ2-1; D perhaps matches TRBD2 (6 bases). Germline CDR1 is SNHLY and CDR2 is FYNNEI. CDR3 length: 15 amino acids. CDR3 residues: CATRRDSGTYNEQFF. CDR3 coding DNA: TGTGCAACCCGGAGGGACTCTGGCACCTACAATGAGCAGTTCTTC.

The CDR3 loop is CASSLGTSSSYEQYF. Here the CDR3 DNA reads TGTGCCAGCAGCCTAGGGACTAGCAGCTCCTACGAGCAGTACTTC. V is TRBV5-6 and J is TRBJ2-7; 9 bases fit TRBD2. The V and J ends lost 4 bases and 0 bases, in that order; junction bases with no gene match: 5. In germline, CDR1 is SGHDT, CDR2 YYEEEE. This CDR3 has 15 residues.

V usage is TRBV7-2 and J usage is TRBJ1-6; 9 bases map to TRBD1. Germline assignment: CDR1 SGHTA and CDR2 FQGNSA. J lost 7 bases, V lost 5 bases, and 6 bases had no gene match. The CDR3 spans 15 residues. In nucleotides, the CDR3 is TGTGCCAGCAGCCTAGGACAGGGGCGCAATTCACCCCTCCACTTT. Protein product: CASSLGQGRNSPLHF. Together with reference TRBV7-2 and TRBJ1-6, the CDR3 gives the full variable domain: GAGVSQSPSNKVTEKGKDVELRCDPISGHTALYWYRQSLGQGLEFLIYFQGNSAPDKSGLPSDRFSAERTGGSVSTLTIQRTQQEDSAVYLCASSLGQGRNSPLHFGNGTRLTVT.

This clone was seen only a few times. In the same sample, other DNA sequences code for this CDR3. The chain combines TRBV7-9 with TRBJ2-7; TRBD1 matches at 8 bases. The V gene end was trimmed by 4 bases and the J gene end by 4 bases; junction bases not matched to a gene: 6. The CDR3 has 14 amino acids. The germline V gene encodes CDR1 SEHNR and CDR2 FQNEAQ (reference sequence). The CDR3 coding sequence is TGTGCCAGCAGCTCCCCGGGACAGGCGTACGAGCAGTACTTC. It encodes CASSSPGQAYEQYF.

CDR3 coding DNA: TGCGCCAGCAGCCACCGGGGGGGTCCCTACAATGAGCAGTTCTTC. Translation: CASSHRGGPYNEQFF. The chain is built from TRBV4-1 and TRBJ2-1; 8 bases fit TRBD2. This CDR3 has 15 residues. Germline-derived CDR1 and CDR2 are MGHRA and YSYEKL. After removal of 3 bases from V and 2 bases from J, the junction contained 3 bases not matched to a gene.

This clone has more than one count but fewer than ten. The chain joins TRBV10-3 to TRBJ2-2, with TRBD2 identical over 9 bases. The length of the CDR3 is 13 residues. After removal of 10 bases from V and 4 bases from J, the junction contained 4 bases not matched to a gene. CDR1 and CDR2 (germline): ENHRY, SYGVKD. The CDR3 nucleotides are TGTGCCACCAGGACTAGCGTCACCGGGGAGCTGTTTTTT. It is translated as CATRTSVTGELFF.

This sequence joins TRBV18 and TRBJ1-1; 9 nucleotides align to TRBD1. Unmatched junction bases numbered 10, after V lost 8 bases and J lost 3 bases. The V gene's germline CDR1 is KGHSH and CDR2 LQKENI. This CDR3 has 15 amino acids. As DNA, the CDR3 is TGTGCCAGCGATGAACAGGGGGCAGAGGACACTGAAGCTTTCTTT. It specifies CASDEQGAEDTEAFF.

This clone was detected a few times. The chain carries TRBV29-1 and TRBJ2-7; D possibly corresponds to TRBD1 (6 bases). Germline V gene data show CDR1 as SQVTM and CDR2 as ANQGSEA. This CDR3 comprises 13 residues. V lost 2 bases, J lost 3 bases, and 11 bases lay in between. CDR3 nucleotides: TGCAGCGTTGAATGGGACACGGACTACGAGCAGTACTTC. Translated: CSVEWDTDYEQYF.

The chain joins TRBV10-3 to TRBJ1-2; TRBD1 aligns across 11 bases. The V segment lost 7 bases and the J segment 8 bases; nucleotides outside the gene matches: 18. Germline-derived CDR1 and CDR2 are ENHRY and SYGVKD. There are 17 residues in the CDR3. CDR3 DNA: TGTGCCATCAAACCGGGACAGGGGGTACGATCACTAGGGGGCTACACCTTC. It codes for CAIKPGQGVRSLGGYTF.

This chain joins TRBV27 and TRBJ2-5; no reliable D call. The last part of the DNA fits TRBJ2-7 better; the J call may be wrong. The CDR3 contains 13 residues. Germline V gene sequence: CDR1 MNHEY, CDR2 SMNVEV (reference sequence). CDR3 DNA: TGTGCCACCGGGTTTCCCCCGTCTTACGAGCAGTACTTC. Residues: CATGFPPSYEQYF.

The CDR3 loop is CAITPGGHDEAFF. CDR3 bases: TGTGCCATCACCCCAGGGGGGCATGATGAAGCTTTCTTT. The chain combines TRBV10-3 with TRBJ1-1; 7 nucleotides align to TRBD1. The V gene end was trimmed by 7 bases and the J gene end by 7 bases; junction bases not matched to a gene: 9. The germline V gene has CDR1 ENHRY and CDR2 SYGVKD. CDR3 length: 13 residues.

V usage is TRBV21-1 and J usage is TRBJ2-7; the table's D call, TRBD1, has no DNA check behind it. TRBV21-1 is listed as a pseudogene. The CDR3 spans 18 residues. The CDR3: CASSKVANKDRSPYEQYF. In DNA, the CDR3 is TGTGCCAGCAGCAAAGTAGCGAATAAGGACAGGAGCCCATACGAGCAGTACTTC.

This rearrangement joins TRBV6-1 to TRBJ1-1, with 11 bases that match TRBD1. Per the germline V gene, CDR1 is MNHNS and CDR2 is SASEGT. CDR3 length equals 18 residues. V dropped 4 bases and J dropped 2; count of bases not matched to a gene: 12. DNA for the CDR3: TGTGCCAGCAGTGTAATTATAGGGGACAGGGGGGTTAACACTGAAGCTTTCTTT. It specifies CASSVIIGDRGVNTEAFF.

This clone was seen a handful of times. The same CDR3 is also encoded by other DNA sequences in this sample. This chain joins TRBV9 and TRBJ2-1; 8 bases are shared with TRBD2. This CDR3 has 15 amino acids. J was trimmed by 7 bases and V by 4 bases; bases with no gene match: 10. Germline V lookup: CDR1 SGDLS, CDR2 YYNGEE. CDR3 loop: CASSPSSRGGNEQFF. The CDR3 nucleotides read TGTGCCAGCAGCCCAAGTTCCCGGGGGGGGAATGAGCAGTTCTTC. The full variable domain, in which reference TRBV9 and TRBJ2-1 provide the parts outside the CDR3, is DSGVTQTPKHLITATGQRVTLRCSPRSGDLSVYWYQQSLDQGLQFLIQYYNGEERAKGNILERFSAQQFPDLHSELNLSSLELGDSALYFCASSPSSRGGNEQFFGPGTRLTVL.

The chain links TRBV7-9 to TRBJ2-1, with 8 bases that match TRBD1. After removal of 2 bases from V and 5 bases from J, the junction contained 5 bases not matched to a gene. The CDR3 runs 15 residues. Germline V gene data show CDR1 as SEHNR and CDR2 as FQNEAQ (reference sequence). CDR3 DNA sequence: TGTGCCAGCAGCTTAACAGGGGGTACTAACAATGAGCAGTTCTTC. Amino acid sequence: CASSLTGGTNNEQFF.